This TCR beta chain emerged from a study of T cell changes during pregnancy in multiple sclerosis. Here immunoSEQ multiplex PCR was the method, and the copy in TCRdb shows in-frame clones only, minus some. The top ten clones hold 2.5% to 3% of a sample with roughly 80,000 clones, roughly 93% of them seen once. Germline CDR1 is MGHRA and CDR2 is YSYEKL. Trimming took off 3 bases at V and 4 bases at J, with 9 bases between the two ends. This CDR3 is 14 amino acids long. The chain couples TRBV4-1 to TRBJ2-2, with D tentatively TRBD2 (7 bases). The starting material was peripheral blood, obtained in the second trimester of pregnancy. The TCR was taken from a female donor with multiple sclerosis, enrolled in a pregnancy study. The CDR3 sequence is CASSQRGGTGELFF. The CDR3 DNA is TGCGCCAGCAGCCAGAGGGGGGGCACCGGGGAGCTGTTTTTT.